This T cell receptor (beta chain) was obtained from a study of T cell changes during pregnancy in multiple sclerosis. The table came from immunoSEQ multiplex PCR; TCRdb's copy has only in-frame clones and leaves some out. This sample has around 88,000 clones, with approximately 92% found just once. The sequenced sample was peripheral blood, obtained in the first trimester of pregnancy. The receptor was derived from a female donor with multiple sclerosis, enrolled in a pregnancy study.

CDR3 coding DNA: TGTGCCAGCAGTTTATTATCCCTCCCGGGACAGGGATCGAACACTGAAGCTTTCTTT. Amino acid sequence: CASSLLSLPGQGSNTEAFF. The chain is built from TRBV27 and TRBJ1-1; 9 bases align to TRBD1. Trimming at V came to 1 base and at J to 1 base, leaving 13 bases not matched to a gene. The CDR3 consists of 19 residues. The germline V gene has CDR1 MNHEY and CDR2 SMNVEV (reference sequence).